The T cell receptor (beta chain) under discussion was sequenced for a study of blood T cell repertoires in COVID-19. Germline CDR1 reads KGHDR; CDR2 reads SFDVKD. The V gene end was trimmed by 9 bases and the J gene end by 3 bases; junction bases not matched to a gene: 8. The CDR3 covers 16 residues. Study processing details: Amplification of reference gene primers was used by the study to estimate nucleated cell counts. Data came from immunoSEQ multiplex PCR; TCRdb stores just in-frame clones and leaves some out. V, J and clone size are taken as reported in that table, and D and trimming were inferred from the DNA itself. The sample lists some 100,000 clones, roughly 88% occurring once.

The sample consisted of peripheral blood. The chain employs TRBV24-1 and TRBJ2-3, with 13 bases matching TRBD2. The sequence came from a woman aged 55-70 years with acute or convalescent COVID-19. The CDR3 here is CATSSPTSGRTDTQYF. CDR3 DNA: TGTGCCACCTCCTCCCCGACTAGCGGGAGGACAGATACGCAGTATTTT.